This passage covers 20 T cell receptor beta chains from one sample sequenced in a study of human T cells and chemical hapten exposure. Each CDR3 protein gets one entry after TCRdb re-called the RACE reads with MiXCR. Among just over 350,000 distinct CDR3 sequences listed, about 6% were seen once. Time point noted: patch test 2, 6 weeks after DPC sensitization. Sample treatment: therapeutic diphenylcyclopropenone sensitization with weekly scalp DPC. The input for sequencing was whole blood, taken in connection with sensitization to the hapten diphenylcyclopropenone (DPC). The receptors here all came from a woman younger than 30 with alopecia areata. Some clones in this sample may be carry-over from other donors' samples.

This clonotype came up many times. The chain couples TRBV7-2 to TRBJ1-5; D unresolved. The CDR3 runs to 15 residues. Germline lookup yields CDR1 SGHTA and CDR2 FQGNSA. The V gene lost 1 base and the J gene lost 2 bases, with 9 bases spanning the gap. The CDR3 loop reads CASSLGQMGNQPQHF. As DNA, the CDR3 is TGTGCCAGCAGCTTAGGGCAGATGGGCAATCAGCCCCAGCATTTT.

Ten or more counts support this clonotype. The chain employs TRBV20-1 and TRBJ1-5, with a weak D call TRBD1 (5 bases). The CDR3 spans 13 residues. CDR1 is DFQATT, CDR2 SNEGSKA, per germline (reference sequence). Trimming removed 1 base at V and 8 bases at J, with 12 bases between. The CDR3 here is CSARVQGAEPQHF. The CDR3 bases are TGCAGTGCTAGAGTCCAGGGTGCGGAGCCCCAGCATTTT.

The table lists this clonotype with many counts. The chain joins TRBV29-1 to TRBJ1-1; D is ambiguous. The CDR3 length is 15 residues. Germline V gives CDR1 SQVTM, CDR2 ANQGSEA. V shed 1 base and J shed 0 bases, with 12 bases lying between them. The DNA of the CDR3 is TGCAGCGTTGAAGTCTCGGGCACCCTGAACACTGAAGCTTTCTTT. Protein: CSVEVSGTLNTEAFF.

Comment on this clonotype: One base away lies a much larger clone, so this may be a sequencing read error. This chain uses TRBV29-1 with TRBJ1-1; TRBD1 agrees at 8 bases. The CDR3 runs 13 residues. J gave up 1 base and V 3 bases, and 1 base lay outside the gene matches. Germline V gene sequence: CDR1 SQVTM, CDR2 ANQGSEA. The CDR3 bases are TGCAGCGTTGAGGGGACAGGGAACACTGAAGCTTTCTTT. This sequence encodes CSVEGTGNTEAFF.

There are a few counts of this clonotype. The V gene is TRBV27, the J gene TRBJ2-3; 11 bases map to TRBD2. Germline V gives CDR1 MNHEY, CDR2 SMNVEV (reference sequence). J gave up 2 bases and V 4 bases, and 8 bases lay outside the gene matches. The CDR3 runs to 17 residues. Here the CDR3 reads CASSSLRSGGVTDTQYF. DNA for the CDR3: TGTGCCAGCAGTTCCCTGCGTAGCGGGGGGGTCACAGATACGCAGTATTTT.

The V and J genes are TRBV11-3 and TRBJ2-2; D might be TRBD1 or TRBD2, each matching 7 bases. Per germline, CDR1 SGHNT and CDR2 YENEEA. V lost 7 bases to trimming and J lost 0 bases, with 24 bases between them. The CDR3 consists of 19 residues. CDR3 sequence: CASTNSWPGGDANTGELFF. CDR3 sequence (DNA): TGTGCCAGCACAAATTCCTGGCCAGGGGGGGACGCGAACACCGGGGAGCTGTTTTTT.

Many counts were recorded for this clonotype. This sequence joins TRBV6-5 and TRBJ2-7; tentatively, D is TRBD1 (6 bases). The CDR3 length is 14 residues. Germline CDR1 MNHEY, CDR2 SVGAGI. Trimming cost V 6 bases and J 2 bases, with 14 bases left between them. The DNA of the CDR3 is TGTGCCAGCAGGGACAGTCCAACGGCCTACGAGCAGTACTTC. This translates into CASRDSPTAYEQYF.

The rearrangement links TRBV28 to TRBJ2-1, with 11 bases aligning to TRBD2. CDR3 length equals 15 residues. Germline CDR1 and CDR2: MDHEN and SYDVKM. After removal of 6 bases from V and 10 bases from J, the junction contained 11 bases not matched to a gene. The CDR3 coding sequence is TGTGCCAGCAGAGCCCCGGGACTAGCGGTCCTGGAGCAGTTCTTC. This codes for CASRAPGLAVLEQFF. The full variable domain, in which reference TRBV28 and TRBJ2-1 provide the parts outside the CDR3, is DVKVTQSSRYLVKRTGEKVFLECVQDMDHENMFWYRQDPGLGLRLIYFSYDVKMKEKGDIPEGYSVSREKKERFSLILESASTNQTSMYLCASRAPGLAVLEQFFGPGTRLTVL.

In its sample, this clonotype was seen a few times. The rearrangement joins TRBV4-3 to TRBJ1-1, with D unclear. Trimming cost V 1 base and J 4 bases, with 7 bases left between them. The CDR3 consists of 13 residues. CDR1 is LGHNA and CDR2 is YSLEER in the germline V gene. The CDR3 spells CASSQVKSTEAFF. The CDR3 nucleotides read TGCGCCAGCAGCCAAGTAAAATCCACTGAAGCTTTCTTT.

This clonotype has more than one count but fewer than ten. The rearrangement joins TRBV29-1 to TRBJ2-6, with 7 bases identical to TRBD1. Germline V gene lookup returns CDR1 SQVTM and CDR2 ANQGSEA. The J segment lost 0 bases and the V segment lost 2 bases, leaving 4 bases of the junction unmatched. CDR3 length: 16 amino acids. The CDR3 nucleotides are TGCAGCGTTGAACTGGGACAGAGCTCTGGGGCCAACGTCCTGACTTTC. This translates into CSVELGQSSGANVLTF.

This clonotype was observed at least ten times. The chain couples TRBV11-2 to TRBJ2-5, with 7 bases identical to TRBD2. Germline V gene lookup returns CDR1 SGHAT and CDR2 FQNNGV. Trimming cost V 1 base and J 5 bases; bases outside gene matches: 16. The CDR3 sequence is 18 residues long. CDR3 nucleotides: TGTGCCAGCAGCTTAGCCGCTTGGGGACTAATTGGTGGGGAGACCCAGTACTTC. Its protein product is CASSLAAWGLIGGETQYF.

The gene calls are TRBV27 and TRBJ1-6; weak D call: TRBD1 (5 bases). This CDR3 has 15 amino acids. Germline values: CDR1 MNHEY, CDR2 SMNVEV (reference sequence). V lost 5 bases and J 6 bases, leaving 14 bases between the germline ends. Here the CDR3 reads CASSPGTDFNSPLHF. The CDR3 nucleotides are TGTGCCAGCAGTCCTGGGACGGACTTTAATTCACCCCTCCACTTT.

This clonotype occurred many times. The chain couples TRBV7-3 to TRBJ2-5; no reliable D call. This CDR3 region has 15 residues. Germline V gene lookup returns CDR1 SGHTA and CDR2 FQGTGA. Trimming removed 0 bases at V and 4 bases at J, with 12 bases between. The chain's CDR3 is CASSLTIGDRETQYF. DNA for the CDR3: TGTGCCAGCAGCTTAACCATTGGCGATCGAGAGACCCAGTACTTC.

In its sample, this clonotype was seen a few times. The rearrangement links TRBV24-1 to TRBJ2-3, with D uncertain. Trimming removed 4 bases at V and 0 bases at J, with 16 bases between. The CDR3 spans 17 residues. Germline loops: CDR1 KGHDR, CDR2 SFDVKD. The DNA of the CDR3 is TGTGCCACCAGTGACCCGACTGGTAGCCCTAGCACAGATACGCAGTATTTT. Protein: CATSDPTGSPSTDTQYF.

The chain employs TRBV27 and TRBJ2-4, with a possible D match to TRBD2 (6 bases). The CDR3 has 16 residues. V dropped 6 bases and J dropped 1 base, with 16 bases sitting between them. Germline CDR1 MNHEY, CDR2 SMNVEV (reference sequence). The DNA for the CDR3 is TGTGCCAGCAGGAGGGTCGGGAGCCCCGCCAAAAACATTCAGTACTTC. This encodes CASRRVGSPAKNIQYF.

Ten or more counts support this clonotype. The V gene is TRBV20-1, the J gene TRBJ2-3; D unresolved. The CDR3 spans 13 residues. V lost 5 bases to trimming and J lost 4 bases, with 13 bases between them. CDR1 is DFQATT and CDR2 is SNEGSKA in the germline V gene (reference sequence). The CDR3 nucleotides are TGCAGTGCTGTGACACCCAACGCAGATACGCAGTATTTT. The encoded protein is CSAVTPNADTQYF.

This clonotype came up a few times. The gene calls are TRBV28 and TRBJ2-7, with D perhaps matching TRBD1 or TRBD2 (6 bases each). The CDR3 contains 13 residues. CDR1 and CDR2 (germline): MDHEN, SYDVKM. Trimming took off 8 bases at V and 4 bases at J, with 15 bases between the two ends. CDR3 in amino acids: CASCLRGRYEQYF. For the CDR3, the DNA is TGTGCCAGCTGCTTACGGGGGCGGTACGAGCAGTACTTC.

This chain connects TRBV12-3 or TRBV12-4 to TRBJ1-1; 9 bases match TRBD1. This CDR3 is built from 18 residues. Trimming cost V 5 bases and J 1 base; bases outside gene matches: 14. The CDR3 DNA reads as TGTGCCAGCAGTCCCCACTGGGACAGGGATGGGGAGAACACTGAAGCTTTCTTT. This sequence encodes CASSPHWDRDGENTEAFF.

This clonotype was observed at least ten times. The chain links TRBV7-2 to TRBJ2-3; tentatively, D is TRBD1 (5 bases). Germline V gene data show CDR1 as SGHTA and CDR2 as FQGNSA. The ends were cut back, 1 base at V and 2 bases at J, with 10 bases in the middle. The CDR3 length is 15 residues. This CDR3 reads CASSLGVGHTDTQYF. CDR3 in DNA: TGTGCCAGCAGCTTAGGGGTGGGGCACACAGATACGCAGTATTTT.

This clonotype was seen ten or more times. The chain joins TRBV6-6 to TRBJ1-2; D remains unclear. This CDR3 spans 14 amino acids. CDR1 is MNHNY and CDR2 is SVGAGI in the germline V gene (reference sequence). V lost 2 bases and J 4 bases, leaving 11 bases between the germline ends. This CDR3 reads CASSYGMSAYGYTF. CDR3 nucleotides: TGTGCCAGCAGTTACGGGATGTCGGCCTATGGCTACACCTTC.